This TCR beta chain was recovered during a study of blood T cell repertoires in COVID-19. In the study overall: Some COVID-19 samples were acute and others convalescent; all came from the United States, Italy and Spain. PBMCs, B-cell-depleted T cells, or T cells provided the cDNA or gDNA that made up the material.

V was shortened by 6 bases and J by 1 base, with 9 bases between the two germline ends. CDR3 length equals 13 residues. Germline loops: CDR1 MNHEY, CDR2 SVGAGI. This table comes from immunoSEQ multiplex PCR, and its TCRdb copy is limited to in-frame clones, with some not included. The sample lists tens of thousands of clones, more than 65% occurring once. This receptor was taken from a man at least 80 years old with COVID-19, enrolled during active disease. Material: peripheral blood. The chain combines TRBV6-5 with TRBJ1-1, with a tentative D call TRBD1 (6 bases). The CDR3 spells CASRETGNTEAFF. The CDR3 nucleotides are TGTGCCAGCAGAGAGACAGGGAACACTGAAGCTTTCTTT.